Below are 2 T cell receptor beta chains sequenced from a single sample in a study of graft-versus-host responses after intestinal transplantation (dated by TCRdb to the early 2020s). Library prep was done by the immunoSEQ multiplex PCR assay. The table was pulled from immuneACCESS by TCRdb, which kept in-frame rearrangements only. Such tables lose some clones; where checked, under half of the loss comes from unresolved V genes, and the rest has no known cause. The sample profile shows some 92,000 clones; roughly 92% of them were found once. Of the sample, 0.3% to 0.35% is held by the ten largest clones. The time point label for this specimen denotes: cells obtained before transplantation from donor or recipient. No antigen is known for these receptors. This material consisted of unstimulated CD4+ T cells sorted from spleen or lymph node cells, taken before intestinal transplant. The origin of the receptors is a human donor who received an intestinal transplant.

V usage is TRBV5-1 and J usage is TRBJ2-1; a weak D match, TRBD2 (6 bases). This CDR3 is built from 16 residues. Trimming removed 0 bases from V and 4 bases from J, with 14 bases in between. Germline V gene lookup returns CDR1 SGHRS and CDR2 YFSETQ. CDR3 in amino acids: CASSLEGVGTYNEQFF. The CDR3 nucleotides read TGCGCCAGCAGCTTGGAGGGAGTTGGGACTTACAATGAGCAGTTCTTC.

The CDR3 protein is CASSEVSTGQPQHF. The CDR3 bases are TGTGCCAGCAGTGAAGTTTCTACGGGGCAGCCCCAGCATTTT. The chain combines TRBV2 with TRBJ1-5; D not certain. Deletions cut 1 base from V and 7 bases from J, with 11 bases between. In germline, CDR1 is SNHLY, CDR2 FYNNEI. The CDR3 extends over 14 amino acids.